One sample yielded the 25 T cell receptor beta chains listed below, sequenced in a study of spatial heterogeneity in lung cancer. Which antigens these TCRs recognize remains unknown. Regarding the study as a whole: Counts of expanded alpha and beta TCRs within tumors tracked the tumor nonsynonymous mutation count.

TCRdb redid the calling of the 5' RACE reads with MiXCR, one entry per CDR3 protein. This repertoire shows 9,500 to 13,000 distinct CDR3 sequences, around 10% found once; its top ten account for 8% to 11%. Indicated time point: sample taken at primary tumor resection. The sample was lung tumor tissue, taken at surgery. The origin of the receptors is a male donor with early-stage non-small cell lung cancer.

This clonotype is medium-sized in the sample. Since it is a stray read in a library aimed at alpha chains, this beta chain has a size that is not meaningful. The chain links TRBV7-8 to TRBJ2-7; D not resolved. Germline V gives CDR1 SGHVS, CDR2 FQNEAQ. This CDR3 has 14 residues. V was shortened by 5 bases and J by 0 bases, with 11 bases between the two germline ends. The CDR3 reads CASSPFPGSYEQYF. The CDR3, as DNA: TGTGCCAGCAGCCCGTTTCCCGGCTCCTACGAGCAGTACTTC.

By share of the sample, this clonotype is medium-sized. With the library built for alpha chains, this beta chain is off target and its frequency is not meaningful. V is TRBV29-1 and J is TRBJ1-2; no clear D. The CDR3 runs 11 residues. Trimming removed 6 bases at V and 3 bases at J, with 8 bases between. Per the germline V gene, CDR1 is SQVTM and CDR2 is ANQGSEA. The CDR3 reads CSVPEDYGYTF. CDR3 nucleotide sequence: TGCAGCGTACCCGAGGACTATGGCTACACCTTC.

There are many counts of this clonotype. The size of this beta chain means little, since it is a stray read in a library made for alpha chains. The V gene is TRBV5-4, the J gene TRBJ2-5; 7 nucleotides agree with TRBD1. Germline V gene sequence: CDR1 SGHNT, CDR2 YYREEE (reference sequence). Trimming removed 4 bases from V and 3 bases from J; junction bases left unmatched: 9. This CDR3 spans 15 amino acids. The CDR3 DNA follows: TGTGCCAGCAGCCGAGGGGGCGGCGAGAAAGAGACCCAGTACTTC. It yields the protein CASSRGGGEKETQYF.

This clonotype was seen at least ten times. A library made for alpha chains picked up this beta chain off target, so its size means little. This rearrangement joins TRBV7-9 to TRBJ2-1; 12 bases match TRBD2. There are 20 residues in the CDR3. The trim removed 4 bases at V and 4 bases at J, leaving 17 bases unmatched. The germline V gene has CDR1 SEHNR and CDR2 FQNEAQ (reference sequence). This CDR3 is CASSSSDRTSGIGRYNEQFF. The CDR3, as DNA: TGTGCCAGCAGCTCATCGGACAGGACTAGCGGGATCGGGAGGTACAATGAGCAGTTCTTC. The complete variable domain, with remaining parts taken from reference TRBV7-9 and TRBJ2-1, reads DTGVSQNPRHKITKRGQNVTFRCDPISEHNRLYWYRQTLGQGPEFLTYFQNEAQLEKSRLLSDRFSAERPKGSFSTLEIQRTEQGDSAMYLCASSSSDRTSGIGRYNEQFFGPGTRLTVL.

This clonotype was picked up many times. This beta chain is a stray sequence in a library constructed for alpha chains; its clone size is not meaningful. The DNA of the CDR3 is TGTGCCAGTAGAGAGGTCAGGCGCGCCGGGGAGCTGTTTTTT. Amino acid sequence: CASREVRRAGELFF. J is TRBJ2-2 and V is TRBV19; D ambiguous. The V gene lost 6 bases and the J gene lost 6 bases, with 14 bases spanning the gap. CDR3 size: 14 residues. CDR1 and CDR2 from the germline V gene are LNHDA and SQIVND (reference sequence).

Judged by abundance, this clonotype is medium-sized (0.01 to 0.1%). A library prepared for alpha chains yielded this beta chain as an off-target read; its size is of little meaning. V is TRBV29-1 and J is TRBJ2-7, with D possibly TRBD2 on 6 matching bases. Germline lookup yields CDR1 SQVTM and CDR2 ANQGSEA. V was pared by 5 bases and J by 5 bases, with 16 bases between. This CDR3 comprises 13 residues. CDR3 bases: TGCAGCGTTCGGCGGGGACTCTCTCACGAGCAGTACTTC. As protein: CSVRRGLSHEQYF.

This clonotype came up a few times. This beta chain appears as a stray read in a library generated for alpha chains; its size is not informative. The V gene is TRBV12-3 or TRBV12-4, the J gene TRBJ1-3; D call uncertain. V shed 8 bases and J shed 2 bases, with 10 bases lying between them. The CDR3 runs 13 residues. CDR3 region: CASLAETGNTIYF. The DNA of the CDR3 is TGTGCCAGCCTGGCCGAGACTGGAAACACCATATATTTT.

This clonotype was counted many times. This beta chain is a stray read from a library made for alpha chains; its abundance is not meaningful. The V gene is TRBV24-1, the J gene TRBJ2-3, with D unresolved. The V gene's germline CDR1 is KGHDR and CDR2 SFDVKD. The CDR3 length is 14 residues. V lost 7 bases, J lost 2 bases, and 12 bases lay in between. The CDR3 nucleotides are TGTGCCACCAGGGGTGGCGGAGTCACAGATACGCAGTATTTT. Its protein is CATRGGGVTDTQYF.

This clonotype is classed as medium-sized. This beta chain came through as a stray read in a library set up for alpha chains, and its size says little. V gene TRBV7-8 combines with J gene TRBJ1-6; unclear D gene. The V gene's germline CDR1 is SGHVS and CDR2 FQNEAQ. Trimming pared 5 bases from V and 7 bases from J, leaving 15 bases between. CDR3 size: 15 residues. Here the CDR3 reads CASSPEVSGNSPLHF. DNA of the CDR3: TGTGCCAGCAGCCCAGAGGTTAGCGGGAATTCACCCCTCCACTTT.

Concerning this clonotype: Found in a library prepared for alpha chains, this beta chain is an off-target read, and its abundance has little meaning. The rearrangement links TRBV3-1 to TRBJ2-1; TRBD2 aligns across 8 bases. This CDR3 spans 15 amino acids. The germline gives CDR1 LGHDT, CDR2 YNNKEL (reference sequence). V lost 1 base, J lost 7 bases, and 6 bases stayed unmatched. CDR3 nucleotide sequence: TGTGCCAGCAGCCAAGTAACGGGAGGGGGAAATGAGCAGTTCTTC. This encodes CASSQVTGGGNEQFF.

This clonotype was recorded many times. The library was built for alpha chains, so this beta chain is an off-target read and its size means little. This chain joins TRBV5-1 and TRBJ2-3, with 8 bases identical to TRBD2. CDR3 length: 15 amino acids. Germline CDR1 is SGHRS and CDR2 is YFSETQ. V shed 2 bases and J 4 bases; nucleotides not matched to a gene: 6. The CDR3, as DNA: TGCGCCAGCAGCTTCAGCGGGAGTGTCGCAGATACGCAGTATTTT. Translating it yields CASSFSGSVADTQYF.

This clonotype appeared many times. This beta chain appears as a stray read in a library generated for alpha chains; its size is not informative. The CDR3 protein is CASSKKEMTSGSPEETQYF. As DNA, the CDR3 is TGTGCCAGCAGCAAAAAAGAGATGACTAGCGGGAGTCCCGAAGAGACCCAGTACTTC. The chain employs TRBV21-1 and TRBJ2-5; TRBD2, the table's D call, was not compared with the DNA. TRBV21-1 is an annotated pseudogene. This CDR3 comprises 19 residues.

In regard to this clonotype: Little can be read into the size of this beta chain, an off-target read in a library designed for alpha chains. The chain employs TRBV10-2 and TRBJ1-1, with TRBD1 identical over 7 bases. CDR3 length equals 18 residues. Trimming cost V 5 bases and J 3 bases; bases outside gene matches: 18. Germline V CDR1 and CDR2: WSHSY, SAAADI. The CDR3 region has the DNA TGCGCCAGCAGTAGCATCGGGACAGACCAATTACTTCACACTGAAGCTTTCTTT. Residues: CASSSIGTDQLLHTEAFF.

This clonotype rates as medium-sized. Found in a library prepared for alpha chains, this beta chain is an off-target read, and its abundance has little meaning. J is TRBJ2-3 and V is TRBV6-6; TRBD2 might be the D (6 bases). This CDR3 has 16 amino acids. Trimming stripped 7 bases from V and 1 base from J, with 18 bases between. Looked up from germline, CDR1 is MNHNY and CDR2 is SVGAGI (reference sequence). The CDR3 sequence is CASTDPGGSGTDTQYF. CDR3 in DNA: TGTGCCAGCACAGACCCTGGGGGGTCCGGCACAGATACGCAGTATTTT.

In this sample, this clonotype turned up many times. This beta chain is an unintended read in a library built for alpha chains; its size means little. The chain recombines TRBV4-1 with TRBJ2-1, with 7 bases matching TRBD2. V lost 1 base, J lost 0 bases, and 6 bases stayed unmatched. Germline V gene data show CDR1 as MGHRA and CDR2 as YSYEKL. The CDR3 is 17 amino acids. The CDR3 nucleotides are TGCGCCAGCAGCCAAGTAGAGCGGGACCGCTCCTACAATGAGCAGTTCTTC. Translated, it gives CASSQVERDRSYNEQFF.

This clonotype is termed medium-sized. The library was prepared for alpha chains; this beta chain is a stray read, so its frequency means little. The chain recombines TRBV19 with TRBJ1-5; maybe TRBD1 (5 bases). The CDR3 contains 16 residues. Germline values: CDR1 LNHDA, CDR2 SQIVND (reference sequence). V gave up 3 bases and J gave up 5 bases, with 17 bases separating them. CDR3 amino acids: CASSISGTLIDQPQHF. The CDR3, as DNA: TGTGCCAGTAGTATTTCCGGGACTCTCATCGATCAGCCCCAGCATTTT. Together with reference TRBV19 and TRBJ1-5, the CDR3 gives the full variable domain: DGGITQSPKYLFRKEGQNVTLSCEQNLNHDAMYWYRQDPGQGLRLIYYSQIVNDFQKGDIAEGYSVSREKKESFPLTVTSAQKNPTAFYLCASSISGTLIDQPQHFGDGTRLSIL.

Concerning this clonotype itself: Being off target in a library aimed at alpha chains, this beta chain has a size of little meaning. The DNA for the CDR3 is TGTGCCAGCAGTTTAGCCGGGACGGCAGGGGCTGAAGCTTTCTTT. It is translated as CASSLAGTAGAEAFF. The chain employs TRBV12-3 or TRBV12-4 and TRBJ1-1, with a possible D match to TRBD1 (6 bases). Trimming left V 0 bases short and J 6 bases short, with 14 bases between. The CDR3 extends over 15 amino acids.

In the case of this clonotype: Within a library made for alpha chains, this beta chain is off target, and its count is uninformative. The V call is TRBV28, the J call TRBJ2-3; the match to TRBD2 covers 13 bases. CDR1 is MDHEN and CDR2 is SYDVKM in the germline V gene. The CDR3 contains 17 residues. Losses at the gene ends were 6 bases for V and 4 bases for J; bases not matched to a gene: 10. CDR3 residues: CASSPELAGGRPDTQYF. In nucleotides, the CDR3 is TGTGCCAGCAGCCCCGAACTAGCGGGGGGGAGGCCAGATACGCAGTATTTT.

As concerns this clonotype: The library was built for alpha chains, so this beta chain is an off-target read and its size means little. The rearrangement uses TRBV2 and TRBJ2-1, with D perhaps matching TRBD1 (6 bases). The CDR3 consists of 14 residues. V lost 1 base to trimming and J lost 4 bases, with 8 bases between them. CDR1 is SNHLY, CDR2 FYNNEI, per germline. In nucleotides, the CDR3 is TGTGCCAGCAGTGAAGGACAGGTTTACAATGAGCAGTTCTTC. Its translation is CASSEGQVYNEQFF.

Worth noting for this clonotype: Because the library targeted alpha chains, this beta chain is an off-target read whose size means little. The CDR3 sequence is CASGGSMGKEKLFF. The CDR3 DNA reads TGTGCCAGCGGAGGGTCGATGGGGAAGGAAAAACTGTTTTTT. The chain employs TRBV27 and TRBJ1-4; D is unclear. This CDR3 contains 14 residues. Trimming cost V 8 bases and J 8 bases, with 18 bases left between them. Germline V gene data show CDR1 as MNHEY and CDR2 as SMNVEV (reference sequence).

About this clonotype: Little can be read into the size of this beta chain, an off-target read in a library designed for alpha chains. V gene TRBV7-9 combines with J gene TRBJ1-2, with D uncertain. V was pared by 6 bases and J by 8 bases, with 10 bases between. Germline loops: CDR1 SEHNR, CDR2 FQNEAQ (reference sequence). The CDR3 has 11 amino acids. The CDR3 loop is CASSLKLGYTF. In nucleotides, the CDR3 is TGTGCCAGCAGTTTGAAACTGGGCTACACCTTC.

The table lists this clonotype with many counts. Since it is a stray read in a library aimed at alpha chains, this beta chain has a size that is not meaningful. The chain carries TRBV5-1 and TRBJ2-2, with 10 bases matching TRBD2. After removal of 1 base from V and 6 bases from J, the junction contained 9 bases not matched to a gene. The CDR3 has 17 residues. CDR1 and CDR2 (germline): SGHRS, YFSETQ. CDR3 residues: CASSLSLAGDYAGELFF. Here the CDR3 DNA reads TGCGCCAGCAGCTTGTCCCTAGCGGGAGATTACGCCGGGGAGCTGTTTTTT.

For this clonotype: This beta chain appears as a stray read in a library generated for alpha chains; its size is not informative. The chain joins TRBV12-3 or TRBV12-4 to TRBJ1-4; the D is unclear. The CDR3 is 17 residues long. V lost 3 bases and J 0 bases, leaving 14 bases between the germline ends. In nucleotides, the CDR3 is TGTGCCAGCAGTTTTCAGTCGGGCAGCCCAACTAATGAAAAACTGTTTTTT. Translation gives CASSFQSGSPTNEKLFF.

This clonotype was seen many times. Found in a library prepared for alpha chains, this beta chain is an off-target read, and its abundance has little meaning. The rearrangement links TRBV19 to TRBJ2-5; D perhaps matches TRBD2 (6 bases). Germline assignment: CDR1 LNHDA and CDR2 SQIVND (reference sequence). This CDR3 is 13 amino acids long. The germline V and J ends were trimmed by 5 bases and 2 bases, with 9 bases remaining between them. CDR3 in amino acids: CASSAGLQETQYF. In nucleotides, the CDR3 is TGTGCCAGTAGTGCCGGACTACAAGAGACCCAGTACTTC.

This clonotype was seen at least ten times. This beta chain was picked up by a library intended for alpha chains and is off target, so its count carries little meaning. The chain joins TRBV7-2 to TRBJ2-7; D is uncertain. Germline CDR1 and CDR2: SGHTA and FQGNSA. The CDR3 covers 13 residues. V dropped 1 base and J dropped 0 bases, with 4 bases sitting between them. CDR3 DNA: TGTGCCAGCAGCTTAGGCAACTCCTACGAGCAGTACTTC. Translating it yields CASSLGNSYEQYF.